These 5 T cell receptor beta chains share one sample of origin, sequenced in a study of T cell repertoires and HLA-DP antigens. Measured with immunoSEQ multiplex PCR; TCRdb has only the in-frame clones, and not every one. The sample contains some 120,000 clones, 80% to 95% of which appear only once. The antigens these receptors bind are not known. The specimen sequenced was CD4+ T cells from PBMCs. Every receptor here comes from a woman aged 18-30 years in good health and CMV-seronegative.

This rearrangement joins TRBV2 to TRBJ2-3, with D hard to call. The CDR3 runs to 16 residues. The ends were cut back, 4 bases at V and 3 bases at J, with 17 bases in the middle. CDR1 is SNHLY, CDR2 FYNNEI, per germline. In DNA, the CDR3 is TGTGCCAGCAGTGGGCTTTCGGGCGGAAGGACAGATACGCAGTATTTT. Its translation: CASSGLSGGRTDTQYF. The full variable domain, completed using reference TRBV2 and TRBJ2-3, is EPEVTQTPSHQVTQMGQEVILRCVPISNHLYFYWYRQILGQKVEFLVSFYNNEISEKSEIFDDQFSVERPDGSNFTLKIRSTKLEDSAMYFCASSGLSGGRTDTQYFGPGTRLTVL.

This rearrangement joins TRBV6-5 to TRBJ2-5, with 7 bases aligning to TRBD2. V was pared by 6 bases and J by 2 bases, with 9 bases of the junction left unmatched. Germline CDR1 reads MNHEY; CDR2 reads SVGAGI. The CDR3 totals 15 residues. The CDR3 sequence is CASSSWRGSQETQYF. Here the CDR3 DNA reads TGTGCCAGCAGCTCATGGCGGGGGTCACAAGAGACCCAGTACTTC.

The V and J genes are TRBV19 and TRBJ2-2; D is unresolved. Germline values: CDR1 LNHDA, CDR2 SQIVND (reference sequence). CDR3 size: 12 residues. V was shortened by 4 bases and J by 2 bases, with 2 bases between the two germline ends. Here the CDR3 reads CASSTNTGELFF. The CDR3 DNA sequence: TGTGCCAGTAGTACCAACACCGGGGAGCTGTTTTTT. Full variable domain (remainder filled in from reference TRBV19 and TRBJ2-2): DGGITQSPKYLFRKEGQNVTLSCEQNLNHDAMYWYRQDPGQGLRLIYYSQIVNDFQKGDIAEGYSVSREKKESFPLTVTSAQKNPTAFYLCASSTNTGELFFGEGSRLTVL.

Only a few counts were recorded for this clone. This sequence joins TRBV7-2 and TRBJ1-6; the D gene is possibly TRBD1 (6 bases). Germline CDR1 reads SGHTA; CDR2 reads FQGNSA. CDR3 length equals 14 residues. V gave up 8 bases and J gave up 13 bases, with 21 bases separating them. DNA of the CDR3: TGTGCCAGCCACTTGGGGGACACCGTAGGTCCCCTCCACTTT. As protein: CASHLGDTVGPLHF.

This sequence joins TRBV19 and TRBJ1-5; 8 bases are shared with TRBD1. CDR1 is LNHDA, CDR2 SQIVND, per germline (reference sequence). V lost 9 bases, J lost 2 bases, and 21 bases stayed unmatched. The CDR3 spans 19 residues. The CDR3 coding sequence is TGTGCCAGCGATGACTTCAGGGGGCGAGGGCCATATGGCAATCAGCCCCAGCATTTT. Its translation: CASDDFRGRGPYGNQPQHF.